This T cell receptor (beta chain) was observed in a study of T cells in Graves' hyperthyroidism and ophthalmopathy. Turning to the study itself: Peripheral blood was obtained at initial diagnosis, preceding any treatment.

The study's findings and limits: Blood held most thyroid clonotypes expanded above 0.001 frequency.

Stable hyperthyroidism: no ophthalmopathy progression over 18 months of follow-up. This clonotype has more than one count but fewer than ten. Its antigen is not known. Amplification targeted TCR beta CDR3 regions from RNA transcripts. The HTBI primer set was used in a first-round RT-PCR of the TCR CDR3. Each CDR3 protein gets one entry after TCRdb re-called the multiplex PCR reads with MiXCR. The sample lists about 560,000 distinct CDR3 sequences, approximately 15% seen once, with about 20% in the top ten. This CDR3 spans 19 amino acids. Germline CDR1 reads SGHNT; CDR2 reads YYREEE (reference sequence). The V gene end was trimmed by 2 bases and the J gene end by 4 bases; junction bases not matched to a gene: 15.

The rearrangement links TRBV5-4 to TRBJ2-1; 10 nucleotides line up with TRBD1. The sequenced material came from blood. This receptor was obtained from a young woman with Graves' hyperthyroidism. The CDR3 region is CASSFPGTGAVGAYNEQFF. In DNA form, the CDR3 reads TGTGCCAGCAGCTTTCCCGGGACAGGGGCCGTTGGAGCGTACAATGAGCAGTTCTTC.